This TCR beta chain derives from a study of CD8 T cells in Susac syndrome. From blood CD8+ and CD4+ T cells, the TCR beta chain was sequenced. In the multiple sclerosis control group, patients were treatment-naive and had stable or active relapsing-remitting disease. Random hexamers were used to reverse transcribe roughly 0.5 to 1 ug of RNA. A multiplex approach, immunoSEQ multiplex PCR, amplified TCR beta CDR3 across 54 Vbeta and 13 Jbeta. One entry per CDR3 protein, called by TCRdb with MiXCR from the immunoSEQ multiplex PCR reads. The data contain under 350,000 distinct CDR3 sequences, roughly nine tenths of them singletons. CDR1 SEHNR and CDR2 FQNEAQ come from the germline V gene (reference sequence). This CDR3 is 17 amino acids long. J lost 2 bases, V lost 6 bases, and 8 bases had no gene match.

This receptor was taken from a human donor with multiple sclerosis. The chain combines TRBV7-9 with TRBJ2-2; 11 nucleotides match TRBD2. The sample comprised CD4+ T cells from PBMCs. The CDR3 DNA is TGTGCCAGCAGACCTAAGGGACTAGCGGATAACACCGGGGAGCTGTTTTTT. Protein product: CASRPKGLADNTGELFF.